The 10 T cell receptor beta chains below come from one sample, sequenced in a study of Graves' ophthalmopathy and Graves' hyperthyroidism. RNA served as the template for amplifying TCR beta CDR3 regions. HTBI-primed RT-PCR formed the first round, and a multiplex PCR formed the second. TCRdb re-derived calls from the multiplex PCR reads in MiXCR, one entry per CDR3 protein. The sample holds some 150,000 distinct CDR3 sequences, approximately 40% seen once. The sample taken for sequencing was peripheral blood. The receptors stem from a man aged 25 to 40 with Graves' ophthalmopathy.

This clonotype was counted many times. This chain links TRBV30 with TRBJ1-2, with D perhaps TRBD1 (6 bases). CDR3 length: 12 amino acids. V shed 0 bases and J shed 4 bases, with 6 bases lying between them. CDR1 and CDR2 from the germline V gene are GTSNPN and SVGIG (reference sequence). The DNA for the CDR3 is TGTGCCTGGAGTGTACAGGGCTATGGCTACACCTTC. This translates into CAWSVQGYGYTF. Full variable domain (missing parts from reference TRBV30 and TRBJ1-2): SQTIHQWPATLVQPVGSPLSLECTVEGTSNPNLYWYRQAAGRGLQLLFYSVGIGQISSEVPQNLSASRPQDRQFILSSKKLLLSDSGFYLCAWSVQGYGYTFGSGTRLTVV.

This clonotype was recorded many times. The chain recombines TRBV28 with TRBJ2-7; 8 nucleotides match TRBD2. V was clipped by 10 bases and J by 0 bases; unmatched bases: 8. This CDR3 spans 14 amino acids. Germline CDR1 reads MDHEN; CDR2 reads SYDVKM. The DNA for the CDR3 is TGTGCCACCCAACCGGGACTAGGCTCCTACGAGCAGTACTTC. The encoded protein is CATQPGLGSYEQYF. Using reference TRBV28 and TRBJ2-7 for the parts outside the CDR3, the full variable domain is DVKVTQSSRYLVKRTGEKVFLECVQDMDHENMFWYRQDPGLGLRLIYFSYDVKMKEKGDIPEGYSVSREKKERFSLILESASTNQTSMYLCATQPGLGSYEQYFGPGTRLTVT.

This clonotype was counted many times. The V call is TRBV6-1, the J call TRBJ1-2; tentative D call: TRBD1 (6 bases). The CDR3 is 15 amino acids. Between the trimmed V and J ends, which lost 2 bases and 5 bases, there was a span of 15 bases. Per the germline V gene, CDR1 is MNHNS and CDR2 is SASEGT. In DNA, the CDR3 is TGTGCCAGCAGTGAATGGACAGAGCCACAATATGGCTACACCTTC. This translates into CASSEWTEPQYGYTF.

The table lists this clonotype with many counts. One end of the junction does not line up with germline, which may come from a read error. J is TRBJ1-1 and V is TRBV7-7; D not resolved. Per the germline V gene, CDR1 is SSHAT and CDR2 is FNYEAQ (reference sequence). The CDR3 sequence is 13 residues long. In DNA, the CDR3 is TGTGCTAGCAGCTTATCCGCGAACACTGAAGCTTTCTTT. It is translated as CASSLSANTEAFF.

This clonotype was counted at least ten times. This chain links TRBV20-1 with TRBJ2-7; D possibly corresponds to TRBD2 (7 bases). The germline V gene has CDR1 DFQATT and CDR2 SNEGSKA (reference sequence). The CDR3 totals 15 residues. Trimming took off 5 bases at V and 4 bases at J, with 21 bases between the two ends. DNA of the CDR3: TGCAGTGCTTCGCAGGGGACTAACGGGAGGTACGAGCAGTACTTC. This sequence encodes CSASQGTNGRYEQYF.

This clonotype was recorded many times. The V gene is TRBV7-3, the J gene TRBJ2-6; 13 bases are shared with TRBD2. V gave up 5 bases and J gave up 2 bases; unmatched junction bases: 9. Germline V CDR1 and CDR2: SGHTA, FQGTGA. This CDR3 is built from 19 residues. The DNA of the CDR3 is TGTGCCAGCAGCCCGAGGGGGACTAGCGGGATGGCTGGGGCCAACGTCCTGACTTTC. It is translated as CASSPRGTSGMAGANVLTF.

Many counts were recorded for this clonotype. The V call is TRBV5-1, the J call TRBJ2-5; 9 positions match TRBD2. This CDR3 is built from 16 residues. Losses at the gene ends were 3 bases for V and 0 bases for J; bases not matched to a gene: 6. From germline, CDR1 is SGHRS and CDR2 YFSETQ. Written as DNA, the CDR3 is TGCGCCAGCAGCTGGGTAGCGGGAGCGTACCAAGAGACCCAGTACTTC. This encodes CASSWVAGAYQETQYF.

Many counts were recorded for this clonotype. The V gene is TRBV4-2, the J gene TRBJ1-6; 7 positions agree with TRBD1. The trim removed 2 bases at V and 7 bases at J, leaving 5 bases unmatched. Germline-derived CDR1 and CDR2 are LGHNA and YNFKEQ. There are 15 residues in the CDR3. The CDR3: CASSQSGQANSPLHF. As DNA, the CDR3 is TGTGCCAGCAGCCAAAGTGGACAGGCAAATTCACCCCTCCACTTT.

There are many counts of this clonotype. The gene calls are TRBV20-1 and TRBJ2-5; D possibly matches TRBD1 or TRBD2 (5 bases each). V lost 6 bases and J 2 bases, leaving 19 bases between the germline ends. Germline V gene data show CDR1 as DFQATT and CDR2 as SNEGSKA (reference sequence). This CDR3 is built from 15 residues. For the CDR3, the DNA is TGCAGTGCGGGCGGGCAGGGAGCCCCTCAAGAGACCCAGTACTTC. It specifies CSAGGQGAPQETQYF.

There are a few counts of this clonotype. The chain recombines TRBV28 with TRBJ1-1; no definite D call. The CDR3 contains 13 residues. Germline CDR1 MDHEN, CDR2 SYDVKM. The ends were cut back, 5 bases at V and 4 bases at J, with 11 bases in the middle. Written as DNA, the CDR3 is TGTGCCAGCAGTCCTGACAAAATCACTGAAGCTTTCTTT. Its protein is CASSPDKITEAFF.